The present T cell receptor (beta chain) was sequenced within a study of naive and memory T cell subsets. An equimolar mix of two oligonucleotides served as the beta constant-region primer for TRBC1 and TRBC2. Each CDR3 protein is one row after TCRdb ran MiXCR on the UMI-ligation and nested PCR reads. The repertoire has tens of thousands of distinct CDR3 sequences, 10% to 15% of them found once; the top ten carry roughly 21%. The sequenced sample consisted of effector memory CD4+ T cells from blood. Regarding subset: effector memory, CD45RA- CD27-. The origin of this receptor is a human donor in good health.

As DNA, the CDR3 is TGCGCCAGCAGCCCCCACGATGGGCGTGCCAACGTCCTGACTTTC. Translating gives CASSPHDGRANVLTF. The rearrangement joins TRBV4-3 to TRBJ2-6; D is unresolved. The length of the CDR3 is 15 residues. V was cut by 4 bases and J by 7 bases, with 14 bases left in between. Looked up from germline, CDR1 is LGHNA and CDR2 is YSLEER.